Reported below is one T cell receptor (beta chain). Treatment here: 15 to 20 received Ad26.COV2.S at low or high dose, single or two shots; a few received placebo; per-sample allocation not given. Each sample was drawn 63 days after the first injection (of vaccine or placebo). This Boston cohort included adults aged 18-55 years. The CDR3 covers 13 residues. Trimming took off 10 bases at V and 2 bases at J, with 14 bases between the two ends. Germline loops: CDR1 ENHRY, CDR2 SYGVKD. The source of the sample is a study of Ad26.COV2.S vaccination and SARS-CoV-2 variants. Study information: Recipients of Ad26.COV2.S got it intramuscularly, once or twice 56 days apart.

Measured with immunoSEQ multiplex PCR; TCRdb has only the in-frame clones, and not every one. The sample carries some 330,000 clones, 75% to 90% recorded once. The gene calls are TRBV10-3 and TRBJ1-1; D is ambiguous. This sample comprised peripheral blood, obtained in a trial of Ad26.COV2.S vaccine versus placebo. The clonotype was recovered from a person between 18 and 65 years old who received the Ad26.COV2.S COVID-19 vaccine or a placebo. The CDR3 bases are TGTGCCACCCGGACGGGAACAAACACTGAAGCTTTCTTT. It translates to CATRTGTNTEAFF.